These T cell receptor beta chains were read from a single sample in a study of blood T cell repertoires in COVID-19. Profiling relied on immunoSEQ multiplex PCR, and the TCRdb table lists in-frame clones only, not all of them. In the table there are over 130,000 clones, roughly 80% of which are singletons. Material: peripheral blood. These receptors came from a woman aged 45-65 years with active or convalescent COVID-19. CDR3s include the opening cysteine and the closing phenylalanine or tryptophan. The D gene is left open where the match is weak. Clone size appears in some rows only: once, few, many, or a class for an expanded clone.

v_gene: TRBV7-9; j_gene: TRBJ2-5; d_gene: TRBD2; abundance: .; CDR3nt: TGTGCCAGCAGCCTAGCTGGGAGGGCCGTTTTCCAGGAGACCCAGTACTTC; CDR3aa: CASSLAGRAVFQETQYF
v_gene: TRBV5-1; j_gene: TRBJ1-1; d_gene: .; abundance: .; CDR3nt: TGCGCCAGCAGCTTGGACCCAGGCGGAGGCACTGAAGCTTTCTTT; CDR3aa: CASSLDPGGGTEAFF
v_gene: TRBV5-1; j_gene: TRBJ2-5; d_gene: .; abundance: .; CDR3nt: TGCGCCAGCAGCTTGGGCAGAACCCAAGAGACCCAGTACTTC; CDR3aa: CASSLGRTQETQYF
v_gene: TRBV7-9; j_gene: TRBJ1-6; d_gene: .; abundance: .; CDR3nt: TGTGCCAGCAGCTTACAGGACAGCACTAATTCACCCCTCCACTTT; CDR3aa: CASSLQDSTNSPLHF
v_gene: TRBV11-2; j_gene: TRBJ1-4; d_gene: .; abundance: .; CDR3nt: TGTGCCAGCAGCCCACTTGGGGGGAGGGAAAAACTGTTTTTT; CDR3aa: CASSPLGGREKLFF
v_gene: TRBV18; j_gene: TRBJ2-7; d_gene: TRBD1; abundance: .; CDR3nt: TGTGCCAGCTCACCGTCAGGGGGCTACACCTACGAGCAGTACTTC; CDR3aa: CASSPSGGYTYEQYF
v_gene: TRBV7-2; j_gene: TRBJ2-3; d_gene: TRBD2; abundance: .; CDR3nt: TGTGCCAGCAGCTTAGCCCGGACTAGCGGAGTTAGCACAGATACGCAGTATTTT; CDR3aa: CASSLARTSGVSTDTQYF
v_gene: TRBV7-2; j_gene: TRBJ2-7; d_gene: TRBD2; abundance: .; CDR3nt: TGTGCCAGCAGCTCGTGGGGACTAGCTATGAACGAGCAGTACTTC; CDR3aa: CASSSWGLAMNEQYF
v_gene: TRBV27; j_gene: TRBJ1-2; d_gene: .; abundance: .; CDR3nt: .; CDR3aa: CASSFGPGNGYTF
v_gene: TRBV5-1; j_gene: TRBJ1-5; d_gene: TRBD1; abundance: .; CDR3nt: TGCGCCAGCAGCTTGAGTGGACAGGATAATCAGCCCCAGCATTTT; CDR3aa: CASSLSGQDNQPQHF
v_gene: TRBV19; j_gene: TRBJ1-2; d_gene: TRBD1; abundance: .; CDR3nt: TGTGCCAGTAGTCTACCGGGACAGAATGGCTACACCTTC; CDR3aa: CASSLPGQNGYTF
v_gene: TRBV29-1; j_gene: TRBJ2-7; d_gene: TRBD1; abundance: .; CDR3nt: TGCAGCGTTCGTCCGGGACAGGCTTCCTACGAGCAGTACTTC; CDR3aa: CSVRPGQASYEQYF
v_gene: TRBV9; j_gene: TRBJ2-3; d_gene: .; abundance: .; CDR3nt: TGTGCCAGCAGCGTAGCTTGGGCCACAGATACGCAGTATTTT; CDR3aa: CASSVAWATDTQYF
v_gene: TRBV9; j_gene: TRBJ1-3; d_gene: .; abundance: .; CDR3nt: TGTGCCAGCGGAGATAGCTCTGGAAACACCATATATTTT; CDR3aa: CASGDSSGNTIYF
v_gene: TRBV7-9; j_gene: TRBJ2-7; d_gene: TRBD1; abundance: .; CDR3nt: TGTGCCAGCAGCTACTCCGGGACAGGGACCGAGCAGTACTTC; CDR3aa: CASSYSGTGTEQYF
v_gene: TRBV6-5; j_gene: TRBJ2-7; d_gene: TRBD1; abundance: .; CDR3nt: TGTGCCAGCAGAGTTAGGGGGCTCTACGAGCAGTACTTC; CDR3aa: CASRVRGLYEQYF
v_gene: TRBV5-6; j_gene: TRBJ2-5; d_gene: TRBD2; abundance: .; CDR3nt: TGTGCCAGCAGCCCAGCAGGGACTAGACGAGTAGAGACCCAGTACTTC; CDR3aa: CASSPAGTRRVETQYF
v_gene: TRBV15; j_gene: TRBJ2-1; d_gene: .; abundance: .; CDR3nt: TGTGCCACCAGCAGAGATCAGCCGGGCGGAGGGTCCTACAATGAGCAGTTCTTC; CDR3aa: CATSRDQPGGGSYNEQFF
v_gene: TRBV2; j_gene: TRBJ2-3; d_gene: .; abundance: .; CDR3nt: TGTGCCAGCGGCCGGGACTCTTTCACAGATACGCAGTATTTT; CDR3aa: CASGRDSFTDTQYF
v_gene: TRBV6-5; j_gene: TRBJ1-5; d_gene: TRBD1; abundance: once; CDR3nt: TGTGCCAGCAGTAAGGACAGGGGTGGCAATCAGCCCCAGCATTTT; CDR3aa: CASSKDRGGNQPQHF
v_gene: TRBV30; j_gene: TRBJ1-1; d_gene: .; abundance: once; CDR3nt: TGTGCCTGGAATGCGGGACCGGGTGCAGAAGCTTTCTTT; CDR3aa: CAWNAGPGAEAFF
v_gene: TRBV7-2; j_gene: TRBJ2-1; d_gene: .; abundance: .; CDR3nt: TGTGCCAGCAGCTTAGATGTCAGGGTGGGTGAGCAGTTCTTC; CDR3aa: CASSLDVRVGEQFF
v_gene: TRBV21-1; j_gene: TRBJ1-3; d_gene: .; abundance: .; CDR3nt: TGTGCCAGCAGCCCAGGGGGGACAGGGAACACCATATATTTT; CDR3aa: CASSPGGTGNTIYF
v_gene: TRBV7-8; j_gene: TRBJ1-4; d_gene: TRBD1; abundance: .; CDR3nt: TGTGCCAGCAGCTTAGGCGGCAGGGGGAAAACTAATGAAAAACTGTTTTTT; CDR3aa: CASSLGGRGKTNEKLFF
v_gene: TRBV2; j_gene: TRBJ1-5; d_gene: TRBD1; abundance: .; CDR3nt: TGTGCCAGCATGGACAGGGAGAATCAGCCCCAGCATTTT; CDR3aa: CASMDRENQPQHF
v_gene: TRBV11-2; j_gene: TRBJ1-1; d_gene: .; abundance: .; CDR3nt: TGTGCCAGCGGGACTGGGAGGAACCTTGAAGCTTTCTTT; CDR3aa: CASGTGRNLEAFF
v_gene: TRBV7-8; j_gene: TRBJ2-5; d_gene: TRBD2; abundance: .; CDR3nt: TGTGCCAGCAGCCCTAGCGGGACTAGCGGGGGGACCCAGTACTTC; CDR3aa: CASSPSGTSGGTQYF
v_gene: TRBV4-2; j_gene: TRBJ2-7; d_gene: .; abundance: .; CDR3nt: TGTGCCAGCAGCCCGAGTACCTACGAGCAGTACTTC; CDR3aa: CASSPSTYEQYF
v_gene: TRBV6-6; j_gene: TRBJ2-2; d_gene: .; abundance: .; CDR3nt: TGTGCCAGCAGTCGACCCAGGGTGATTACCCAGGGCCCGGCGAACACCGGGGAGCTGTTTTTT; CDR3aa: CASSRPRVITQGPANTGELFF
v_gene: TRBV12-3/TRBV12-4; j_gene: TRBJ1-1; d_gene: TRBD1; abundance: .; CDR3nt: TGTGCCAGCAGACCGGGACAGGATGAAGCTTTCTTT; CDR3aa: CASRPGQDEAFF
v_gene: TRBV2; j_gene: TRBJ2-5; d_gene: .; abundance: .; CDR3nt: TGTGCCAGCAGAGATACCGGGACCCAGTACTTC; CDR3aa: CASRDTGTQYF
v_gene: TRBV5-6; j_gene: TRBJ2-3; d_gene: .; abundance: .; CDR3nt: TGTGCCAGCAGCCCTCTCCTAAGCACAGATACGCAGTATTTT; CDR3aa: CASSPLLSTDTQYF
v_gene: TRBV19; j_gene: TRBJ2-7; d_gene: TRBD1; abundance: .; CDR3nt: TGTGCCAGTACCCAAACAGGGGACGCCTACGAGCAGTACTTC; CDR3aa: CASTQTGDAYEQYF
v_gene: TRBV19; j_gene: TRBJ2-7; d_gene: TRBD2; abundance: .; CDR3nt: TGTGCCAGTAGCCAGACTAGCGGGAGGACGGAAGAGCAGTACTTC; CDR3aa: CASSQTSGRTEEQYF
v_gene: TRBV28; j_gene: TRBJ1-6; d_gene: .; abundance: .; CDR3nt: TGTGCCACCCAGGGGTCCTATAATTCACCCCTCCACTTT; CDR3aa: CATQGSYNSPLHF
v_gene: TRBV7-2; j_gene: TRBJ1-3; d_gene: TRBD1; abundance: .; CDR3nt: TGTGCCAGCAGCTTAGAGGGGGCCCCTGGGGTCTCTGGAAACACCATATATTTT; CDR3aa: CASSLEGAPGVSGNTIYF